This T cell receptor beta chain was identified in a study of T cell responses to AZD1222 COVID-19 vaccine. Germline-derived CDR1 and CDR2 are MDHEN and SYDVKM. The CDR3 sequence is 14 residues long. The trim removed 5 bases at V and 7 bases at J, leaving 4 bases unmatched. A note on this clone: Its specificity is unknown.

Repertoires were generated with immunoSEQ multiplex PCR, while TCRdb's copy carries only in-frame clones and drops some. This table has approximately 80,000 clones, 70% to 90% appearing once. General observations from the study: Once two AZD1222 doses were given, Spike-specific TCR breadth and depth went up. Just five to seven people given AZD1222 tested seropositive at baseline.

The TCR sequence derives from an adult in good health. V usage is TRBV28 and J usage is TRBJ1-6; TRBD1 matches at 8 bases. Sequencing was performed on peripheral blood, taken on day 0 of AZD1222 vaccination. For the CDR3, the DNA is TGTGCCAGCAGTCCGACAGGGGAAAATTCACCCCTCCACTTT. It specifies CASSPTGENSPLHF.